This is a list of T cell receptor beta chains from one sample in a study of blood T cell repertoires in COVID-19. TCRdb's table, derived via immunoSEQ multiplex PCR, lists solely in-frame clones and lacks some. Of about 170,000 clones listed, approximately 86% are singletons. The sample taken for sequencing was peripheral blood. The receptors stem from a man aged 55 to 69 who had recovered from COVID-19. Each CDR3 is given with its conserved first and last residue. The D gene is left open where the match is weak. Part of the rows lack a size; the others show once, few, many or a class for expanded clones.

v_call,clone_size,j_call,d_call,cdr3_aa,cdr3_nt
TRBV5-6,NA,TRBJ1-2,NA,CASSFSYGYTF,TGTGCCAGCAGCTTCTCCTATGGCTACACCTTC
TRBV5-6,NA,TRBJ1-4,NA,CASSEAGQRGKLFF,TGTGCCAGCAGCGAGGCCGGACAGAGAGGAAAACTGTTTTTT
TRBV7-2,NA,TRBJ1-1,TRBD1,CASSLRPRTGGIISEAFF,TGTGCCAGCAGCCTCCGCCCTCGGACAGGCGGTATTATATCTGAAGCTTTCTTT
TRBV7-2,NA,TRBJ2-7,TRBD2,CASSFSLAGEGEQYF,TGTGCCAGCAGCTTCTCTCTAGCGGGGGAAGGAGAGCAGTACTTC
TRBV19,few,TRBJ2-7,TRBD1,CASSTGTGNYEQYF,TGTGCCAGTAGTACCGGGACAGGAAATTACGAGCAGTACTTC
TRBV21-1,NA,TRBJ1-1,NA,CASSKKGQGKGNTEAFF,TGTGCCAGCAGCAAAAAGGGACAGGGAAAGGGGAACACTGAAGCTTTCTTT
TRBV6-5,NA,TRBJ1-6,TRBD1,CASSTRTGSPLHF,TGTGCCAGCAGTACGCGGACAGGATCACCCCTCCACTTT
TRBV19,few,TRBJ1-5,NA,CASSTTGFQPQHF,TGTGCCAGTAGTACCACAGGGTTTCAGCCCCAGCATTTT
TRBV5-8,once,TRBJ1-2,NA,CASSLEAGVNGGYTF,TGTGCCAGCAGCTTGGAAGCCGGGGTAAACGGTGGCTACACCTTC
TRBV19,few,TRBJ2-2,TRBD1,CASQFGQEVTGELFF,TGTGCCAGCCAGTTCGGACAGGAGGTCACCGGGGAGCTGTTTTTT
TRBV10-3,NA,TRBJ1-2,TRBD1,CAISLTGRYGYTF,TGTGCCATCAGCCTGACAGGGAGGTATGGCTACACCTTC
TRBV6-5,NA,TRBJ2-7,NA,CASSRGATGEQYF,TGTGCCAGCAGTCGGGGGGCAACGGGCGAGCAGTACTTC
TRBV14,NA,TRBJ2-3,TRBD1,CASSYTGAPTHTDTQYF,TGTGCCAGCAGCTACACAGGGGCCCCGACCCACACAGATACGCAGTATTTT
TRBV2,once,TRBJ2-3,NA,CASNLEADTQYF,TGTGCCAGTAACTTGGAGGCAGATACGCAGTATTTT
TRBV11-1,NA,TRBJ1-2,TRBD1,CASDLNGQGGHGYTF,TGTGCCAGCGATCTTAACGGACAGGGGGGGCATGGCTACACCTTC
TRBV7-2,NA,TRBJ1-1,NA,CASSQSTANTEAFF,TGTGCCAGCAGCCAATCGACAGCAAACACTGAAGCTTTCTTT
TRBV7-8,NA,TRBJ1-5,NA,CASSWGVRNQPQHF,TGTGCCAGCAGCTGGGGGGTCCGCAATCAGCCCCAGCATTTT
TRBV9,once,TRBJ1-1,TRBD1,CASSVEEGAWTEAFF,TGTGCCAGCAGCGTAGAAGAGGGGGCGTGGACTGAAGCTTTCTTT
TRBV29-1,NA,TRBJ1-1,TRBD1,CSVDKGAVTEAFF,TGCAGCGTTGATAAGGGGGCAGTGACTGAAGCTTTCTTT
TRBV11-2,NA,TRBJ2-3,TRBD2,CASSPRIAGVLVTQYF,TGTGCCAGCAGCCCCCGAATAGCGGGGGTCCTGGTTACGCAGTATTTT
TRBV3-1/TRBV3-2,NA,TRBJ1-2,TRBD1,CASSQAQTGLDGYTF,TGTGCCAGCAGCCAGGCGCAGACAGGGTTGGATGGCTACACCTTC
TRBV6-4,NA,TRBJ1-2,NA,CASSPDSNYGYTF,TGTGCCAGCAGTCCGGACAGTAACTATGGCTACACCTTC
TRBV4-3,NA,TRBJ2-3,TRBD2,CASSQALSGSRGDTQYF,TGCGCCAGCAGCCAAGCACTTAGCGGGTCAAGAGGAGATACGCAGTATTTT
TRBV19,NA,TRBJ1-1,NA,CATSNEGYTEAFF,TGTGCCACCTCAAACGAGGGTTACACTGAAGCTTTCTTT
TRBV7-9,NA,TRBJ1-2,NA,CASSLDSGGYTF,TGTGCCAGCAGCTTAGATAGTGGTGGCTACACCTTC
TRBV4-2,once,TRBJ1-4,NA,CASSPLGGSNEKLFF,TGTGCCAGCAGCCCATTGGGGGGAAGTAATGAAAAACTGTTTTTT
TRBV4-1,NA,TRBJ2-3,NA,CASSLLPSGGSTDTQYF,TGCGCCAGCAGCCTCCTTCCTTCGGGCGGGAGCACAGATACGCAGTATTTT
TRBV3-1/TRBV3-2,once,TRBJ1-2,TRBD1,CASSQVSTGNGYTF,TGTGCCAGCAGCCAAGTTTCGACAGGGAATGGCTACACCTTC